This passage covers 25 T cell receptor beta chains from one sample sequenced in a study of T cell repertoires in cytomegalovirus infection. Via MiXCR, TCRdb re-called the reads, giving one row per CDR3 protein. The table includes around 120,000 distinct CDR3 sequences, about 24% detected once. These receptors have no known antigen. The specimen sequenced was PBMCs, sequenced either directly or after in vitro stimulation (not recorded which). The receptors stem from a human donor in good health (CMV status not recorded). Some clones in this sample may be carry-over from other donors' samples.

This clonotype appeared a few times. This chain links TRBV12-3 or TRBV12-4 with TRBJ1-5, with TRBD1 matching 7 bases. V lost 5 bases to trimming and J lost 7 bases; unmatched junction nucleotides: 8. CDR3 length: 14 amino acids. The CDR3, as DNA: TGTGCCAGCAGTCGGGACAGTGGCCGGCAGCCCCAGCATTTT. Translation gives CASSRDSGRQPQHF.

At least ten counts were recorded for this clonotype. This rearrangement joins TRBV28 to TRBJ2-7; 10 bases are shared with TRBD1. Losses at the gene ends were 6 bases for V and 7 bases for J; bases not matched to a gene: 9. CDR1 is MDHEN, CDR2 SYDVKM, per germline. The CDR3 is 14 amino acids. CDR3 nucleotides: TGTGCCAGCAGCCCCCAGGGACAGGGGTTGGAGCAGTACTTC. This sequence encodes CASSPQGQGLEQYF. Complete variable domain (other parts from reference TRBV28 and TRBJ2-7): DVKVTQSSRYLVKRTGEKVFLECVQDMDHENMFWYRQDPGLGLRLIYFSYDVKMKEKGDIPEGYSVSREKKERFSLILESASTNQTSMYLCASSPQGQGLEQYFGPGTRLTVT.

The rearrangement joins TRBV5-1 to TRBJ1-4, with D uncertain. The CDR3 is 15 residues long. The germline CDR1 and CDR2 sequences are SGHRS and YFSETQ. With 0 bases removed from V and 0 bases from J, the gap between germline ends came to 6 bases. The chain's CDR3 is CASSLGAATNEKLFF. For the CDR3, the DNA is TGCGCCAGCAGCTTGGGGGCCGCAACTAATGAAAAACTGTTTTTT.

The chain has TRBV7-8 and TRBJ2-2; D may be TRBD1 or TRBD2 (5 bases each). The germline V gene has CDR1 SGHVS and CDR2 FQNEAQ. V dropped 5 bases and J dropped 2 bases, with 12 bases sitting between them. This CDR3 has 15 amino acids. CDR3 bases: TGTGCCAGCAGCCCTCGGGACGGAAACACCGGGGAGCTGTTTTTT. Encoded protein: CASSPRDGNTGELFF.

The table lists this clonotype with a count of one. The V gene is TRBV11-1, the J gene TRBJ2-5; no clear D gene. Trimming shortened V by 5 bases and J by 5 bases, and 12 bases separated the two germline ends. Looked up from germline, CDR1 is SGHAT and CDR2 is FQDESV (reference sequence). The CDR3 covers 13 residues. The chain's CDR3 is CASSPDPSETQYF. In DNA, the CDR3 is TGTGCCAGCAGCCCAGATCCCTCGGAGACCCAGTACTTC.

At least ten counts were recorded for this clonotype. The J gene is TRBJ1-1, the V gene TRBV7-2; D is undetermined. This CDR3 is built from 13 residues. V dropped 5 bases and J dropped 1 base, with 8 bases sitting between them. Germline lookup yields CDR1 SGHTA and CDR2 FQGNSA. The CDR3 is CASSLKTNTEAFF. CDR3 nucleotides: TGTGCCAGCAGCCTTAAAACGAACACTGAAGCTTTCTTT.

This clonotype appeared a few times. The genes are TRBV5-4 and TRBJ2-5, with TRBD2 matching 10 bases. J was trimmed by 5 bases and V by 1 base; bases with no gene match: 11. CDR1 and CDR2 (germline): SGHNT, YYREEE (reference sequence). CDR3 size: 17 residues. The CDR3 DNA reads TGTGCCAGCAGCTTGCCCCCACGAGCGGGAGGGTTGGAGACCCAGTACTTC. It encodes CASSLPPRAGGLETQYF.

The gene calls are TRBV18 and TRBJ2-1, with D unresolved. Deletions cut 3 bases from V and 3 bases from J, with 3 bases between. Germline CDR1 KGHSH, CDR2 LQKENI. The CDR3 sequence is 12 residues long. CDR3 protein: CASSPYYNEQFF. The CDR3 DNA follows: TGTGCCAGCTCACCGTACTACAATGAGCAGTTCTTC.

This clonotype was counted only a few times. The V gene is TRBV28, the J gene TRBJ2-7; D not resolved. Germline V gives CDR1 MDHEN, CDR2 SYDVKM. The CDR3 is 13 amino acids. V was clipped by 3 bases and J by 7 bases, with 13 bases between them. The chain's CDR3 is CASSLDQPGEQYF. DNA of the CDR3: TGTGCCAGCAGTTTGGACCAACCCGGGGAGCAGTACTTC.

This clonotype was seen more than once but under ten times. CDR3 loop: CATRLAGLNEQFF. The CDR3 nucleotides read TGTGCCACTAGACTAGCGGGACTCAATGAGCAGTTCTTC. The chain couples TRBV7-2 to TRBJ2-1; 11 bases align to TRBD2. After removal of 10 bases from V and 6 bases from J, the junction contained 5 bases not matched to a gene. The length of the CDR3 is 13 residues. Germline V gene data show CDR1 as SGHTA and CDR2 as FQGNSA.

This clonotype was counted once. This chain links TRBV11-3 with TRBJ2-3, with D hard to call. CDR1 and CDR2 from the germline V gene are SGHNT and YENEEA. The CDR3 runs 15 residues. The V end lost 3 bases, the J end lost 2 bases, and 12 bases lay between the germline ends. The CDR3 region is CASSFGDPNTDTQYF. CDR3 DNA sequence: TGTGCCAGCAGCTTCGGAGACCCTAACACAGATACGCAGTATTTT. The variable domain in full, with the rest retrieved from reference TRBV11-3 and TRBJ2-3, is EAGVVQSPRYKIIEKKQPVAFWCNPISGHNTLYWYLQNLGQGPELLIRYENEEAVDDSQLPKDRFSAERLKGVDSTLKIQPAELGDSAVYLCASSFGDPNTDTQYFGPGTRLTVL.

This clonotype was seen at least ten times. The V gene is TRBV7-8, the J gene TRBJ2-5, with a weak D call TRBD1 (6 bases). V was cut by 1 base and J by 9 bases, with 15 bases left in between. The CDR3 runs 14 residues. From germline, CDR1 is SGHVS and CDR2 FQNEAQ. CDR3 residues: CASSLGGVPGAQYF. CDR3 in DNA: TGTGCCAGCAGCTTAGGAGGGGTTCCAGGGGCCCAGTACTTC.

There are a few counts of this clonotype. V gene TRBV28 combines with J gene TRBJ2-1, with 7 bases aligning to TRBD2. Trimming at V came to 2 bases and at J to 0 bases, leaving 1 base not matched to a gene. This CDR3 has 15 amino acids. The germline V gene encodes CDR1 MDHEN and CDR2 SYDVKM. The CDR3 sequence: CASSLAGVSYNEQFF. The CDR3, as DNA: TGTGCCAGCAGTTTAGCGGGGGTCTCCTACAATGAGCAGTTCTTC.

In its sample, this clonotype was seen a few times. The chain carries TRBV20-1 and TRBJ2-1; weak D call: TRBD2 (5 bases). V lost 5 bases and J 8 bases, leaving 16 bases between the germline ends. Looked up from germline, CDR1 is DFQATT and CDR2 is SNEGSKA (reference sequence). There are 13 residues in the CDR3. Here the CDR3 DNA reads TGCAGTGCTTGGACTGGACCCTCGGATGAGCAGTTCTTC. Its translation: CSAWTGPSDEQFF.

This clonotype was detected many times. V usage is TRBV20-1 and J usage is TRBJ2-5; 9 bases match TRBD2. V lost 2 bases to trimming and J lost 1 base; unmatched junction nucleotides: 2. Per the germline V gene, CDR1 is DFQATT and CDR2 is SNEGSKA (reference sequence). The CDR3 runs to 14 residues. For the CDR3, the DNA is TGCAGTGCTAGATTAGCGGGGGCCCAAGAGACCCAGTACTTC. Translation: CSARLAGAQETQYF.

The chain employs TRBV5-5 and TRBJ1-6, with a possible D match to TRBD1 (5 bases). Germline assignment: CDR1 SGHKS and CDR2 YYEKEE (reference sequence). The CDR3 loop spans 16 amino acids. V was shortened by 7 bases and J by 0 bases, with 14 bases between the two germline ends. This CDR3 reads CASRGRLLSYNSPLHF. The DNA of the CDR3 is TGTGCCAGCCGGGGGAGGCTACTCTCCTATAATTCACCCCTCCACTTT.

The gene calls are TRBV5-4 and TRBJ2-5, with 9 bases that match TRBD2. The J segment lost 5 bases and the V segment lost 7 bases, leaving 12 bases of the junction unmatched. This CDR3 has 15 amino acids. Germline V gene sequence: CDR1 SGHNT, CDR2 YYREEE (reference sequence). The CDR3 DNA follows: TGTGCCAGCCATGGCGCGGGAGGGGGGGGGGAGACCCAGTACTTC. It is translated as CASHGAGGGGETQYF.

DNA of the CDR3: TGTGCCAGTAACAACAGGGGGCATGGCTACACCTTC. Its protein is CASNNRGHGYTF. V usage is TRBV19 and J usage is TRBJ1-2; 9 positions match TRBD1. Looked up from germline, CDR1 is LNHDA and CDR2 is SQIVND (reference sequence). The CDR3 extends over 12 amino acids. Losses at the gene ends were 7 bases for V and 6 bases for J; bases not matched to a gene: 3.

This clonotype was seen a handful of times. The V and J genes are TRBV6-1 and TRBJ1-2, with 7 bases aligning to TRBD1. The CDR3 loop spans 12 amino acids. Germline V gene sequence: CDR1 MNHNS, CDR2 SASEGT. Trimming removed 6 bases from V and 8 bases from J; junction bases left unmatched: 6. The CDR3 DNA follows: TGTGCCAGCAGGTACAGGGGAGGGGGCTACACCTTC. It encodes CASRYRGGGYTF.

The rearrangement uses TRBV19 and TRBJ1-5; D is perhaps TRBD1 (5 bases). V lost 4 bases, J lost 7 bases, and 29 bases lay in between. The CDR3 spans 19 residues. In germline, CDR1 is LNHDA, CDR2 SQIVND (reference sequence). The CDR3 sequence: CASSNHGFGGSRSEQPQHF. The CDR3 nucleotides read TGTGCCAGTAGTAACCACGGCTTCGGGGGGTCCCGCTCGGAACAGCCCCAGCATTTT.

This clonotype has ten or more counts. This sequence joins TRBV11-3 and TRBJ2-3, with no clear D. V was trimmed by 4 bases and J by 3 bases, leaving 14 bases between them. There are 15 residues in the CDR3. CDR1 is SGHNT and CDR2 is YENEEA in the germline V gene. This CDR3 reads CASSSGGKFTDTQYF. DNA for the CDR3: TGTGCCAGCAGCTCTGGTGGCAAGTTTACAGATACGCAGTATTTT.

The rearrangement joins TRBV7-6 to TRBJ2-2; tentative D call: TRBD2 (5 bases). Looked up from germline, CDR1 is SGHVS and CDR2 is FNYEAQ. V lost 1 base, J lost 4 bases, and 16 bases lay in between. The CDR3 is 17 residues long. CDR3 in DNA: TGTGCCAGCAGCTTAGGCCCAAGCGGTGGGATCACCGGGGAGCTGTTTTTT. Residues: CASSLGPSGGITGELFF.

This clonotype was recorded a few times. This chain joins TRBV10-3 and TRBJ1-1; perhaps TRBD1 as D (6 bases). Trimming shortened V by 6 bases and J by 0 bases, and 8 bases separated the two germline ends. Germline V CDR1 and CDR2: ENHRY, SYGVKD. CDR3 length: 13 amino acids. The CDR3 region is CAISGQLNTEAFF. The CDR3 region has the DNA TGTGCCATCAGCGGACAGCTGAACACTGAAGCTTTCTTT.

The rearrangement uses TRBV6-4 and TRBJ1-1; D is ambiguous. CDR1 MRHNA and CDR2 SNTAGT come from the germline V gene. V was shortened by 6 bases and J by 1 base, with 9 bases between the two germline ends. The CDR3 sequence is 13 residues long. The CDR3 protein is CASSRKKNTEAFF. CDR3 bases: TGTGCCAGCAGCCGTAAGAAGAACACTGAAGCTTTCTTT.

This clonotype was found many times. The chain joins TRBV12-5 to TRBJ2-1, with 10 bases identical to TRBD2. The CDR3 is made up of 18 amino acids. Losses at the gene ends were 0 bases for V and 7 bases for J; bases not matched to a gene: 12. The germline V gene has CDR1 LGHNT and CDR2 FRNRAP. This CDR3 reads CASGLVLDASGSPNEQFF. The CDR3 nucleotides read TGTGCTAGTGGTTTGGTACTCGATGCTAGCGGGAGTCCGAATGAGCAGTTCTTC. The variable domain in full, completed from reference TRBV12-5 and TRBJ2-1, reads DARVTQTPRHKVTEMGQEVTMRCQPILGHNTVFWYRQTMMQGLELLAYFRNRAPLDDSGMPKDRFSAEMPDATLATLKIQPSEPRDSAVYFCASGLVLDASGSPNEQFFGPGTRLTVL.